One sample yielded the 11 T cell receptor beta chains listed below, sequenced in a study of CD4 T cells in relation to SARS-CoV-2 and coronaviruses. Unexposed donor CD4+ T cells date from 2011-2018, before the COVID-19 pandemic. Some clones are missing from TCRdb's copy, which holds only in-frame ones; the method was immunoSEQ multiplex PCR. This sample has 50,000 to 70,000 clones, with around 87% found just once. The specimen sequenced was memory CD4+ T cells from PBMCs. These receptors were collected from a human donor in good health.

This rearrangement joins TRBV7-2 to TRBJ2-2; the D gene is possibly TRBD2 (5 bases). This CDR3 has 16 amino acids. V was trimmed by 2 bases and J by 4 bases, leaving 14 bases between them. The V gene's germline CDR1 is SGHTA and CDR2 FQGNSA. CDR3 in DNA: TGTGCCAGCAGCTTAAGGTCGCGGGCGTCCACCGGGGAGCTGTTTTTT. Translation gives CASSLRSRASTGELFF.

The chain employs TRBV13 and TRBJ2-7; 7 bases match TRBD1. CDR3 length: 19 residues. Germline CDR1 and CDR2: PRHDT and FYEKMQ (reference sequence). V was pared by 0 bases and J by 2 bases, with 16 bases of the junction left unmatched. The CDR3 DNA reads TGTGCCAGCAGCTTAGGCGGCGGAGGCCTCTCGGGACAGCCCTACGAGCAGTACTTC. It encodes CASSLGGGGLSGQPYEQYF.

The J gene is TRBJ1-3, the V gene TRBV28; D gene uncertain. Germline-derived CDR1 and CDR2 are MDHEN and SYDVKM. Trimming removed 6 bases from V and 0 bases from J, with 6 bases in between. The length of the CDR3 is 13 residues. This CDR3 is CASSASSGNTIYF. The DNA for the CDR3 is TGTGCCAGCAGCGCTAGCTCTGGAAACACCATATATTTT. Looking up the rest from reference TRBV28 and TRBJ1-3 gives the full variable domain: DVKVTQSSRYLVKRTGEKVFLECVQDMDHENMFWYRQDPGLGLRLIYFSYDVKMKEKGDIPEGYSVSREKKERFSLILESASTNQTSMYLCASSASSGNTIYFGEGSWLTVV.

V is TRBV7-6 and J is TRBJ1-4, with D tentatively TRBD1 (5 bases). CDR3 size: 13 residues. The V end lost 5 bases, the J end lost 8 bases, and 12 bases lay between the germline ends. The germline V gene encodes CDR1 SGHVS and CDR2 FNYEAQ. The CDR3 loop is CASSIFRAEKLFF. CDR3 nucleotides: TGTGCCAGCAGCATTTTCAGGGCGGAAAAACTGTTTTTT.

On this clone itself: The junction departs from the called germline gene at one end, perhaps through a read error. The chain couples TRBV7-8 to TRBJ2-7; 11 bases agree with TRBD2. Germline V gene sequence: CDR1 SGHVS, CDR2 FQNEAQ. This CDR3 spans 15 amino acids. The CDR3 DNA reads TGTGCCAGCAGCTTAGCGCTTAGCGGGAGGGCCCTTCGGGATTTC. Protein product: CASSLALSGRALRDF.

CDR3 DNA sequence: TGTGCCAGCAGCCTTGGGCTGGGCACTGAAGCTTTCTTT. This sequence encodes CASSLGLGTEAFF. The chain carries TRBV11-3 and TRBJ1-1; D uncertain. In germline, CDR1 is SGHNT, CDR2 YENEEA. The V and J ends lost 5 bases and 4 bases respectively, with 11 bases between them. The CDR3 length is 13 residues.

This rearrangement joins TRBV27 to TRBJ2-5; 8 nucleotides align to TRBD2. Looked up from germline, CDR1 is MNHEY and CDR2 is SMNVEV (reference sequence). The CDR3 consists of 15 residues. V shed 1 base, J shed 9 bases, and the junction held 10 bases outside the gene matches. The CDR3 nucleotides are TGTGCCAGCAGTTTATTCGGGAGGGCACAAGCGGCCCAGTACTTC. Its protein is CASSLFGRAQAAQYF.

The V gene is TRBV5-6, the J gene TRBJ1-2; no clear D. The germline V and J ends were trimmed by 0 bases and 4 bases, with 4 bases remaining between them. This CDR3 has 12 residues. Germline lookup yields CDR1 SGHDT and CDR2 YYEEEE. DNA for the CDR3: TGTGCCAGCAGCTTGGACACCTATGGCTACACCTTC. This sequence encodes CASSLDTYGYTF.

For this clone: An end of the junction differs from the germline gene, which may be a read error. The chain recombines TRBV27 with TRBJ2-7; 7 bases agree with TRBD1. Germline V gene data show CDR1 as MNHEY and CDR2 as SMNVEV (reference sequence). The CDR3 runs to 13 residues. The CDR3: CASSLVRQGPPDF. DNA for the CDR3: TGTGCCAGCAGTTTAGTGAGACAGGGACCCCCTGACTTC.

The rearrangement links TRBV7-9 to TRBJ1-5; D uncertain. V was shortened by 4 bases and J by 0 bases, with 10 bases between the two germline ends. This CDR3 has 15 residues. From germline, CDR1 is SEHNR and CDR2 FQNEAQ (reference sequence). The CDR3 DNA sequence: TGTGCCAGCAGCTCCACAGTCTATAGCAATCAGCCCCAGCATTTT. Encoded protein: CASSSTVYSNQPQHF.

CDR3 residues: CASGPSGVRTQYF. The CDR3 coding sequence is TGTGCTAGTGGACCTTCCGGAGTGCGGACCCAGTACTTC. This sequence joins TRBV12-5 and TRBJ2-5, with D unresolved. The CDR3 spans 13 residues. With 6 bases removed from V and 7 bases from J, the gap between germline ends came to 15 bases. Germline V gene sequence: CDR1 LGHNT, CDR2 FRNRAP.